This T cell receptor (beta chain) was sequenced in a study of Ad26.COV2.S vaccination and SARS-CoV-2 variants (dated by TCRdb to the early 2020s). With respect to the entire study: Vaccine-arm donors were drawn from COV1001, a multicentre, randomized, double-blind, placebo-controlled phase I-IIa trial of Ad26.COV2.S in healthy adults. Ad26.COV2.S was administered intramuscularly at 5 x 10^10 or 1 x 10^11 viral particles, either as a single shot or as two shots given 56 days apart. The specificity and breadth of SARS-CoV-2-reactive T cell receptors after Ad26.COV2.S vaccination were assessed by TCRbeta repertoire sequencing. Trial participants were randomized into five groups of five, in which low-dose or high-dose Ad26.COV2.S was given once or twice, or placebo was given on both occasions. Investigators did not know the trial group allocation while performing experiments and assessing outcomes. The TCR-sequenced set comprised around 32 samples: approximately 20 Ad26.COV2.S vaccine recipients, 5 placebo recipients and 8 SARS-CoV-2 convalescent individuals.

The paper's findings and limits, for the study overall: According to the authors, total T cell responses may have been underestimated by the TCR breadth and depth analyses. The study lacked the statistical power to compare responses across vaccine doses or regimens. Vaccine and placebo recipients had comparable non-spike TCR breadth, which fits with the vaccine containing only spike. After vaccination, substantial breadth of spike-specific CD8+ and CD4+ T cell responses was reported. Ad26.COV2.S recipients had higher spike-specific TCR breadth than placebo recipients (P = 0.0014).

A single count supports this clone. Its antigen has not been determined. Base qualities are missing; no much larger clone stands one base away. The treatment or condition label, read with the paper, signifies: roughly 20 received Ad26.COV2.S at low or high dose, single or two shots; roughly five received placebo; per-sample allocation not given. Repertoires of vaccine and placebo recipients were sequenced from samples collected on day 63 after the first injection. In Cohort 1b, more than 20 adults aged 18-55 years were enrolled at a single site in Boston, USA, between 29 July and 7 August 2020. Ad26.COV2.S was a replication-incompetent adenovirus type 26 vector expressing a prefusion-stabilized SARS-CoV-2 spike protein from the original Wuhan strain. The immunoSEQ Assay was used to sequence TCRbeta CDR3 regions. After extraction, genomic DNA underwent amplification by bias-controlled multiplex PCR, followed by high-throughput sequencing. Per the original workflow: To quantify the absolute abundance of every unique TCRbeta CDR3 region, sequences were collapsed and filtered. Usable DNA was measured by amplifying reference genes present in all nucleated cells, and TCRbeta template counts were normalized to that usable DNA to estimate T cell fraction. Repertoire TCRs were annotated as SARS-CoV-2-specific by exact matching of V gene, CDR3 amino acid sequence and J gene to a known reactive TCR set. The reference SARS-CoV-2 TCR set was obtained from MIRA and was filtered for enrichment in COVID-19-positive ImmuneCODE repertoires, whereby public or cross-reactive TCRs were removed. Using the MIRA antigens, annotated TCRs were further analysed by specific ORF or by position within an ORF. Breadth was defined as the number of annotated unique rearrangements divided by the total number of unique productive rearrangements, and depth was defined as the summed frequency of the annotated unique rearrangements. Two-sided Wilcoxon rank-sum tests were applied when comparing TCR breadth between groups. TCRdb took this table from immuneACCESS and kept in-frame rearrangements with V and J called. Such tables lack part of the clones; where checked against another copy, unresolved V genes explain under half of the gap, and the rest is unexplained. The DNA gave D and trimming, while V, J and clone size come from that table. The table for this sample lists some 410,000 clones; approximately 92% of them were counted only once. The ten most abundant clones make up roughly 1.7% of the sample.

V is reduced by 3 bases and J by 1 base, leaving a spacing of 13 bases between them. From the cysteine through the phenylalanine, the CDR3 covers 15 amino acids. The read is trimmed to its CDR3 DNA, 45 bases read in frame from base 1. The germline V gene specifies SGHRS as CDR1 and YFSETQ as CDR2. Here the sequenced sample was peripheral blood, taken in a trial of Ad26.COV2.S vaccine versus placebo. The clonotype comes from a person between 18 and 59 years old who received the Ad26.COV2.S COVID-19 vaccine or a placebo. The chain is made from TRBV5-1 and TRBJ1-1; no D gene call is confident. The encoded CDR3 is CASSSTRSRNTEAFF. The DNA sequence reads TGCGCCAGCAGCTCGACGCGAAGTAGGAACACTGAAGCTTTCTTT.